Listed below are T cell receptor beta chains from one sample, sequenced in a study of blood T cell repertoires in COVID-19. Assay used: immunoSEQ multiplex PCR; TCRdb lists only in-frame clones, some missing. The sample consists of about 120,000 clones, 86% of them appearing once. What was sequenced was peripheral blood. These receptors originate from a man in his 70s who had recovered from COVID-19. The CDR3 runs from the conserved cysteine through the conserved F or W. The D gene is left open where the match is weak. Rows may omit the clone size; those that give it use once, few, many or a size class.

DNA: TGTGCCAGCAGCCCACGGACAGCCTTCGTGGAGACCCAGTACTTC; CDR3: CASSPRTAFVETQYF; J: TRBJ2-5; D: NA; size: NA; V: TRBV9
DNA: TGCGCCAGCACCCCCTCACAGGCCCCCTATGGCTACACCTTC; CDR3: CASTPSQAPYGYTF; J: TRBJ1-2; D: NA; size: NA; V: TRBV4-1
DNA: TGTGCCAGCAGGAGAGAGGAGAGCTCCTACGAGCAGTACTTC; CDR3: CASRREESSYEQYF; J: TRBJ2-7; D: NA; size: NA; V: TRBV28
DNA: TGTGCCAGCAGCCAAGAACAGGGGAACACTGAAGCTTTCTTT; CDR3: CASSQEQGNTEAFF; J: TRBJ1-1; D: NA; size: NA; V: TRBV14
DNA: TGTGCCAGCAGCTTGGGCGGTCCCTACGAGCAGTACTTC; CDR3: CASSLGGPYEQYF; J: TRBJ2-7; D: NA; size: NA; V: TRBV5-6
DNA: TGCGCCAGCAGCCAAGAGCGAGATCCGGGGGGCTGGTCCTACGAGCAGTACTTC; CDR3: CASSQERDPGGWSYEQYF; J: TRBJ2-7; D: NA; size: once; V: TRBV4-1
DNA: TGTGCCAGCAGTCCCCTCGGGACAGGGGATTTTTCACCCCTCCACTTT; CDR3: CASSPLGTGDFSPLHF; J: TRBJ1-6; D: TRBD1; size: NA; V: TRBV28
DNA: TGTGCCAGCAAGGCGGTTCCGGGTGCGACTGGGGCCAACGTCCTGACTTTC; CDR3: CASKAVPGATGANVLTF; J: TRBJ2-6; D: NA; size: NA; V: TRBV27
DNA: TGTGCCAGCTCACCTTCACAGGGAAACACTGAAGCTTTCTTT; CDR3: CASSPSQGNTEAFF; J: TRBJ1-1; D: NA; size: NA; V: TRBV18
DNA: TGTGCCAGCGACACCTCAGGGGCGCGTAACGAGCAGTACTTC; CDR3: CASDTSGARNEQYF; J: TRBJ2-7; D: NA; size: NA; V: TRBV28
DNA: TGTGCCAGCACCCTGGGGACAGGGACCTACGAGCAGTACTTC; CDR3: CASTLGTGTYEQYF; J: TRBJ2-7; D: TRBD1; size: NA; V: TRBV28
DNA: TGCGCCAGCAGCTACCAAGGGACTAGCGGGAAGGAGACCCAGTACTTC; CDR3: CASSYQGTSGKETQYF; J: TRBJ2-5; D: TRBD2; size: NA; V: TRBV5-1
DNA: TGTGCCAGCAGTTACTCGAATTACGGACAGGGGCAAACCCAGCATTTT; CDR3: CASSYSNYGQGQTQHF; J: TRBJ1-5; D: TRBD1; size: once; V: TRBV6-6
DNA: TGTGCCAGCAGTTTAAAAGTTGGAGTCTTGAATGAGCAGTTCTTC; CDR3: CASSLKVGVLNEQFF; J: TRBJ2-1; D: NA; size: NA; V: TRBV27
DNA: TGTGCCGGAGGAACGGGGTACACCGGGGAGCTGTTTTTT; CDR3: CAGGTGYTGELFF; J: TRBJ2-2; D: NA; size: NA; V: TRBV2
DNA: TGTGCCAGCAGCTTAGACATGAACACTGAAGCTTTCTTT; CDR3: CASSLDMNTEAFF; J: TRBJ1-1; D: NA; size: NA; V: TRBV5-4
DNA: TGTGCCAGCAGTCGGGGCTCCTACGAGCAGTACTTC; CDR3: CASSRGSYEQYF; J: TRBJ2-7; D: NA; size: once; V: TRBV2
DNA: TGTGCCAGCAGTTTTTTCCGCGAGCAGTACTTC; CDR3: CASSFFREQYF; J: TRBJ2-7; D: NA; size: NA; V: TRBV28
DNA: TGTGCCAGTAGCATTTCTAGCGGGGTTTTAAATGAGCAGTTCTTC; CDR3: CASSISSGVLNEQFF; J: TRBJ2-1; D: TRBD2; size: few; V: TRBV19
DNA: TGTGCCACCAGCAGAGTACGGTGGTCGGGTGAAAAACTGTTTTTT; CDR3: CATSRVRWSGEKLFF; J: TRBJ1-4; D: NA; size: NA; V: TRBV15
DNA: TGTGCCAGCTCACCACCGTCTAGCGGGAGGGTCGATGAGCAGTTCTTC; CDR3: CASSPPSSGRVDEQFF; J: TRBJ2-1; D: TRBD2; size: NA; V: TRBV18
DNA: TGCGCCAGCAGCCCCCGGCCGGGGCGGGGGGCTTACGAGCAGTACTTC; CDR3: CASSPRPGRGAYEQYF; J: TRBJ2-7; D: TRBD2; size: NA; V: TRBV5-1
DNA: TGTGCCAGCAGTACCACTTGGATGGGAGCAGATACGCAGTATTTT; CDR3: CASSTTWMGADTQYF; J: TRBJ2-3; D: NA; size: NA; V: TRBV28
DNA: TGTGCCAGCAGGGGGGACAGGCAGTACGAGCAGTACTTC; CDR3: CASRGDRQYEQYF; J: TRBJ2-7; D: TRBD1; size: NA; V: TRBV2
DNA: TGTGCCACCAGTGACCGCGGGACGGATATCACAGATACGCAGTATTTT; CDR3: CATSDRGTDITDTQYF; J: TRBJ2-3; D: NA; size: NA; V: TRBV24-1
DNA: TGTGCCAGCAGCTTGACAGGGGGTCACCTCTCTGGAAACACCATATATTTT; CDR3: CASSLTGGHLSGNTIYF; J: TRBJ1-3; D: TRBD1; size: once; V: TRBV5-4
DNA: TGCGCCAGCAGCTTGGGGGCACTCCGGAATGAGCAGTTCTTC; CDR3: CASSLGALRNEQFF; J: TRBJ2-1; D: NA; size: NA; V: TRBV5-1
DNA: TGCGCCAGCAGCCAAGATGCGGACAGGGAAGCTAACTATGGCTACACCTTC; CDR3: CASSQDADREANYGYTF; J: TRBJ1-2; D: TRBD1; size: NA; V: TRBV4-1
DNA: TGTGCCAGCAGCTTAGGGGAAGTTTACAATGAGCAGTTCTTC; CDR3: CASSLGEVYNEQFF; J: TRBJ2-1; D: NA; size: NA; V: TRBV5-6
DNA: TGTGCCAGCAGTGACAGCTACAATGAGCAGTTCTTC; CDR3: CASSDSYNEQFF; J: TRBJ2-1; D: NA; size: NA; V: TRBV2
DNA: TGCGCCAGCAGCCAAGAAAAGCGGGAGGAACAAGATACGCAGTATTTT; CDR3: CASSQEKREEQDTQYF; J: TRBJ2-3; D: TRBD2; size: NA; V: TRBV4-3
DNA: TGTGCCAGCAGCGTAGTAGCGGGGGACTACAATGAGCAGTTCTTC; CDR3: CASSVVAGDYNEQFF; J: TRBJ2-1; D: TRBD2; size: NA; V: TRBV9
DNA: TGCGCCAGCAGCCCTTGGGGACTAGCGGAGAACGAGCAGTACTTC; CDR3: CASSPWGLAENEQYF; J: TRBJ2-7; D: TRBD2; size: NA; V: TRBV4-1
DNA: TGCGCCAGCAGCAAAATTATGACTAGCTCCACAGATACGCAGTATTTT; CDR3: CASSKIMTSSTDTQYF; J: TRBJ2-3; D: TRBD2; size: NA; V: TRBV5-1
DNA: TGTGCCAGCAGGCCTTCCGGGACAGGATACAATGAGCAGTTCTTC; CDR3: CASRPSGTGYNEQFF; J: TRBJ2-1; D: TRBD1; size: NA; V: TRBV28
DNA: TGCGCCAGCAGCTTGGTTGCTGGGGGCGACCACAATGAGCAGTTCTTC; CDR3: CASSLVAGGDHNEQFF; J: TRBJ2-1; D: NA; size: NA; V: TRBV5-1
DNA: TGTGCCAGCAAATTGACTAGCGGGGGTTTCGAGCAGTACTTC; CDR3: CASKLTSGGFEQYF; J: TRBJ2-7; D: TRBD2; size: NA; V: TRBV19
DNA: TGCGCCAGCAGCCCGGGACTAGCGGGACTCGAGCAGTACTTC; CDR3: CASSPGLAGLEQYF; J: TRBJ2-7; D: TRBD2; size: NA; V: TRBV5-1
DNA: TGTGCCAGTAGTATCCGGACAGGATACAATGAGCAGTTCTTC; CDR3: CASSIRTGYNEQFF; J: TRBJ2-1; D: TRBD1; size: NA; V: TRBV19
DNA: TGTGCCAGCATCCAAAACGCACAGGGGAATCAGCCCCAGCATTTT; CDR3: CASIQNAQGNQPQHF; J: TRBJ1-5; D: TRBD1; size: NA; V: TRBV6-5
DNA: TGTGCCAGCAGCTTACAGGGGGGCAACTCCTATAATTCACCCCTCCACTTT; CDR3: CASSLQGGNSYNSPLHF; J: TRBJ1-6; D: TRBD1; size: NA; V: TRBV7-2
DNA: TGTGCCAGCAGGGCCCTCTACGAGCAGTACTTC; CDR3: CASRALYEQYF; J: TRBJ2-7; D: NA; size: NA; V: TRBV6-5
DNA: TGTGCCAGCAGCTTACGGCCTAGCGGGGACACCGGGGAGCTGTTTTTT; CDR3: CASSLRPSGDTGELFF; J: TRBJ2-2; D: TRBD2; size: NA; V: TRBV7-3
DNA: TGTGCCAGCAGTCCAAGGGGGGGAGTTAATGAAAAACTGTTTTTT; CDR3: CASSPRGGVNEKLFF; J: TRBJ1-4; D: NA; size: NA; V: TRBV6-5
DNA: TGTGCCAGCAGAACAGCATCCAATGAAGCTTTCTTT; CDR3: CASRTASNEAFF; J: TRBJ1-1; D: NA; size: NA; V: TRBV27
DNA: TGTGCCAGCAGTCCAACCCTTAGCGGGAGGTCGGCCAATGAGCAGTTCTTC; CDR3: CASSPTLSGRSANEQFF; J: TRBJ2-1; D: TRBD2; size: once; V: TRBV27
DNA: TGTGCCAGCAGCTTGGGCGGGGGGCCAGATACGCAGTATTTT; CDR3: CASSLGGGPDTQYF; J: TRBJ2-3; D: TRBD2; size: NA; V: TRBV11-2
DNA: TGTGCCAGCAGCTTACGCCCCCCTGCTACTAGCACAGATACGCAGTATTTT; CDR3: CASSLRPPATSTDTQYF; J: TRBJ2-3; D: NA; size: few; V: TRBV7-6
DNA: TGTGCCAGCAGTGAATCGGAGGTGGCGGGCTGTGGTTCGGACAATGAGCAGTTCTTC; CDR3: CASSESEVAGCGSDNEQFF; J: TRBJ2-1; D: NA; size: once; V: TRBV2
DNA: TGTGCCAGCAGCGCGGGGCTAACTGAAGCTTTCTTT; CDR3: CASSAGLTEAFF; J: TRBJ1-1; D: NA; size: once; V: TRBV7-9
DNA: TGTGCCAGCAGTCGGACAGGGGGGGAGGATACGCAGTATTTT; CDR3: CASSRTGGEDTQYF; J: TRBJ2-3; D: TRBD1; size: NA; V: TRBV6-5
DNA: TGCGCCAGCAGTGATGTAGCGGGGGGCCGAGATACGCAGTATTTT; CDR3: CASSDVAGGRDTQYF; J: TRBJ2-3; D: TRBD2; size: NA; V: TRBV10-2
DNA: TGCGCCAGCAGCCCGGGGGGGACTGGGGCCACTGAAGCTTTCTTT; CDR3: CASSPGGTGATEAFF; J: TRBJ1-1; D: NA; size: NA; V: TRBV5-1
DNA: TGCGCCAGCAGTCAAGCGGACAGGGAGAGTGAAAAACTGTTTTTT; CDR3: CASSQADRESEKLFF; J: TRBJ1-4; D: TRBD1; size: NA; V: TRBV4-1
DNA: TGTGCCAGCAGTGACATAAAGCGGGACACTGAAGCTTTCTTT; CDR3: CASSDIKRDTEAFF; J: TRBJ1-1; D: NA; size: NA; V: TRBV6-4
DNA: TGTGCCAGCAGCTTACTCCCCCCGGGACAGGATGTGACTACGCAGTATTTT; CDR3: CASSLLPPGQDVTTQYF; J: TRBJ2-3; D: TRBD1; size: NA; V: TRBV7-7
DNA: TGTGCCAGTAGTATCGGGACTAGCGAAGAGACCCAGTACTTC; CDR3: CASSIGTSEETQYF; J: TRBJ2-5; D: TRBD2; size: NA; V: TRBV19
DNA: TGTGCCAGCAGTAAGACAGGGGCCCTAAACATTCAGTACTTC; CDR3: CASSKTGALNIQYF; J: TRBJ2-4; D: TRBD1; size: NA; V: TRBV6-5